Detailed here is one T cell receptor (beta chain). The antigen it binds to is not known. Per-nucleotide qualities are absent, and no much larger clonotype sits a single base away. The data originate from a study of radiotherapy plus CTLA-4 blockade in lung cancer listed by TCRdb under 2018. General notes on the study: Among enrolled patients, roughly 17% had an objective response and 25% to 35% reached disease control. The paper as a whole reports these results and caveats: After treatment with radiotherapy and ipilimumab, TCR clones that originated in tumors expanded in peripheral blood. Early dynamic changes in blood T cell clones, together with increased serum interferon-beta after radiation, were reported as the strongest predictors of response.

CDR1 and CDR2, looked up from the germline V gene (reference sequence), are WNHNN and SYGVQD. Measured from the cysteine to the phenylalanine, the CDR3 is 13 residues long. Solely the CDR3 DNA is kept, with 39 bases framed from the first base. Deletion took 0 bases off V and 8 bases off J, with a span of 8 bases between the germline ends. Library construction relied on the immunoSEQ multiplex PCR assay. Held by TCRdb, this immuneACCESS table contains in-frame sequences only and omits some clones. Under half of the omission traces to an unresolved V gene where checked; the cause of the rest is unknown. The sample profile shows some 78,000 clones; about 90% of them were found once. The biggest ten clones account for more than 2% of the sample. The study tested focal radiation therapy combined with CTLA-4 blockade (ipilimumab) in patients with chemo-refractory metastatic non-small-cell lung cancer.

The V and J segments used are TRBV10-1 and TRBJ2-1; possibly the D gene is TRBD1, per 5 matching bases. Material: peripheral blood, obtained from a patient treated with radiotherapy plus ipilimumab. The clonotype originates from a human donor with non-small cell lung cancer who had a partial response to radiotherapy plus ipilimumab. The CDR3 reads as follows: CASSESRVDEQFF. The nucleotide sequence reads as follows: TGCGCCAGCAGTGAGTCCAGGGTCGATGAGCAGTTCTTC.